This T cell receptor beta chain was found in a study of blood T cell repertoires in COVID-19. Study information: T cells, B-cell-depleted T cells, or PBMCs supplied cDNA or gDNA.

CDR3 length: 13 amino acids. Unmatched junction bases numbered 5, after V lost 10 bases and J lost 3 bases. Germline assignment: CDR1 SGHTA and CDR2 FQGNSA. In the original analysis: The assay estimated nucleated cells by amplifying reference gene primers. The assay was immunoSEQ multiplex PCR, and TCRdb's table has in-frame clones only and misses some. The V and J calls and clone size are taken from that table; D and trimming were inferred from the DNA. The profile shows 45,000 to 50,000 clones, over 80% of them singletons. The origin of this receptor is a man in his sixties or seventies with acute or convalescent COVID-19. Sample: peripheral blood. V usage is TRBV7-2 and J usage is TRBJ2-7; TRBD2 matches at 11 bases. CDR3 nucleotide sequence: TGTGCCACCCGACTAGCGGGGATCTACGAGCAGTACTTC. Protein product: CATRLAGIYEQYF.